This is a list of T cell receptor beta chains from one sample in a study of shared clonotypes between healthy human individuals. Assay: immunoSEQ multiplex PCR; the TCRdb copy retains only in-frame clones and omits some. The data contain around 1,100,000 clones, around 77% of them singletons. The specimen sequenced was memory CD4+ T cells from PBMCs. These TCRs come from a man aged 18 to 29 in good health. Some clones in this sample may be carry-over from other donors' samples. The CDR3 runs from the conserved cysteine through the conserved F or W. A D gene is named only where the DNA matches it firmly. Size is omitted from some rows. Given values are once, few, many or a class for expanded clones.

d_gene | j_gene | v_gene | abundance | CDR3aa | CDR3nt
. | TRBJ2-5 | TRBV27 | . | CASSLTTGGETQYF | TGTGCCAGCAGTTTGACGACCGGAGGAGAGACCCAGTACTTC
. | TRBJ2-1 | TRBV6-6 | many | CASGKNNEQFF | TGTGCCAGCGGGAAGAACAATGAGCAGTTCTTC
. | TRBJ2-3 | TRBV18 | few | CASSPATDTQYF | TGTGCCAGCTCACCCGCCACAGATACGCAGTATTTT
. | TRBJ2-7 | TRBV2 | . | CASRGPTYEQYF | TGTGCCAGCAGGGGACCGACCTACGAGCAGTACTTC
. | TRBJ1-2 | TRBV19 | . | CASSIDGSPRGRSGYTF | TGTGCCAGTAGTATAGATGGATCCCCCAGGGGAAGAAGTGGCTACACCTTC
. | TRBJ2-4 | TRBV7-8 | . | CASSLSESIQYF | TGTGCCAGCAGCTTATCCGAGAGCATTCAGTACTTC
. | TRBJ2-3 | TRBV6-4 | . | CASSEGAAGADTQYF | TGTGCCAGCAGTGAAGGAGCGGCCGGAGCGGATACGCAGTATTTT
TRBD2 | TRBJ2-3 | TRBV25-1 | once | CASSEIGSGSSDTQYF | TGTGCCAGCAGTGAAATTGGTAGCGGGAGCTCAGATACGCAGTATTTT
TRBD2 | TRBJ2-1 | TRBV5-1 | . | CASTPLAGGSHNEQFF | TGCGCCAGCACCCCACTAGCGGGAGGTTCCCACAATGAGCAGTTCTTC
TRBD1 | TRBJ2-4 | TRBV28 | . | CASSPQPGQGLAKNIQYF | TGTGCCAGCAGTCCACAACCGGGACAGGGACTAGCCAAAAACATTCAGTACTTC
. | TRBJ1-1 | TRBV7-6 | . | CASSLVGETEAFF | TGTGCCAGCAGCTTAGTCGGCGAGACTGAAGCTTTCTTT
. | TRBJ2-2 | TRBV15 | . | CATSSGYNTGELFF | TGTGCCACCAGCAGCGGGTATAACACCGGGGAGCTGTTTTTT
TRBD1 | TRBJ1-2 | TRBV27 | few | CASSYNRGNYGYTF | TGTGCCAGCAGTTATAACAGGGGAAACTATGGCTACACCTTC
TRBD1 | TRBJ1-2 | TRBV6-1 | . | CASSEGQGYNYGYTF | TGTGCCAGCAGTGAGGGACAGGGCTATAACTATGGCTACACCTTC
. | TRBJ2-7 | TRBV2 | . | CASSETLDLPYEQYF | TGTGCCAGCAGTGAAACCTTGGACCTCCCCTACGAGCAGTACTTC
. | TRBJ1-1 | TRBV18 | . | CASSPFRANTEAFF | TGTGCCAGCTCACCATTCAGGGCGAACACTGAAGCTTTCTTT
. | TRBJ2-1 | TRBV5-1 | . | CASSFSLGRDNEQFF | TGCGCCAGCAGCTTTTCCCTGGGACGGGACAATGAGCAGTTCTTC
TRBD1 | TRBJ2-5 | TRBV4-2 | . | CASSQGTGSYETQYF | TGTGCCAGCAGCCAAGGGACAGGGTCCTATGAGACCCAGTACTTC
. | TRBJ1-5 | TRBV5-3 | . | CARSLAPGRVDQPQHF | TGTGCCAGAAGCTTGGCCCCAGGGAGGGTAGATCAGCCCCAGCATTTT
TRBD1 | TRBJ2-2 | TRBV4-1 | many | CASSQMGQSRVSTGELFF | TGCGCCAGCAGCCAAATGGGACAGTCGAGGGTTAGCACCGGGGAGCTGTTTTTT
TRBD1 | TRBJ1-4 | TRBV4-1 | . | CASSQAAGTANEKLFF | TGCGCCAGCAGCCAAGCTGCCGGGACAGCTAATGAAAAACTGTTTTTT
. | TRBJ2-6 | TRBV2 | . | CASSELLGGGANVLTF | TGTGCCAGCAGCGAGCTTTTAGGCGGCGGGGCCAACGTCCTGACTTTC
TRBD2 | TRBJ2-5 | TRBV9 | . | CASSPSSGRAGETQYF | TGTGCCAGCAGCCCCTCGAGCGGGAGGGCCGGAGAGACCCAGTACTTC
TRBD2 | TRBJ2-7 | TRBV2 | . | CASSGQLAATYEQYF | TGTGCCAGCAGTGGACAACTAGCGGCGACCTACGAGCAGTACTTC
TRBD2 | TRBJ2-7 | TRBV19 | . | CASSIGKVAGDRYYEQYF | TGTGCCAGTAGTATAGGGAAGGTAGCGGGAGATCGGTACTACGAGCAGTACTTC
TRBD1 | TRBJ1-1 | TRBV2 | . | CASSEQGGKNTEAFF | TGTGCCAGCAGTGAACAGGGGGGGAAGAACACTGAAGCTTTCTTT
. | TRBJ2-7 | TRBV5-6 | . | CASSLDFGGEQYF | TGTGCCAGCAGCTTGGATTTCGGGGGCGAGCAGTACTTC
. | TRBJ2-3 | TRBV5-1 | . | CASKFRPADPTDTQYF | TGCGCCAGCAAATTCCGACCTGCGGACCCCACAGATACGCAGTATTTT
. | TRBJ2-2 | TRBV5-4 | . | CASRSTNTGELFF | TGTGCCAGCAGGTCAACGAACACCGGGGAGCTGTTTTTT
TRBD2 | TRBJ2-1 | TRBV9 | . | CASSVGVSGRPNEQFF | TGTGCCAGCAGCGTAGGGGTTAGCGGGAGGCCCAATGAGCAGTTCTTC
TRBD1 | TRBJ1-2 | TRBV28 | . | CASTPGQGFFGYTF | TGTGCCAGCACCCCGGGACAGGGGTTCTTCGGCTACACCTTC
. | TRBJ1-4 | TRBV25-1 | . | CASSLGANEKLFF | TGTGCCAGCAGTTTGGGGGCTAATGAAAAACTGTTTTTT
. | TRBJ1-1 | TRBV5-1 | . | CASSLLWTGDTEAFF | TGCGCCAGCAGCTTACTATGGACGGGGGACACTGAAGCTTTCTTT
. | TRBJ2-7 | TRBV7-9 | . | CASSLVQREQYF | TGTGCCAGCAGCTTAGTGCAGCGCGAGCAGTACTTC
. | TRBJ2-2 | TRBV12-5 | once | CASGLSVGDTGELFF | TGTGCTAGTGGTTTGAGTGTAGGAGACACCGGGGAGCTGTTTTTT
. | TRBJ2-1 | TRBV10-3 | few | CAISEYRNEQFF | TGTGCCATCAGTGAGTACCGCAATGAGCAGTTCTTC
. | TRBJ2-5 | TRBV5-1 | once | CASSLAVGLGETQYF | TGCGCCAGCAGCTTGGCCGTGGGTCTGGGTGAGACCCAGTACTTC
. | TRBJ1-2 | TRBV19 | . | CASSIDSGLYGHGYTF | TGTGCCAGTAGTATAGATTCTGGCCTCTACGGTCATGGCTACACCTTC